These 27 T cell receptor beta chains were all obtained from the same sample, sequenced in a study of blood T cell repertoires in COVID-19. The assay was immunoSEQ multiplex PCR, and TCRdb's table has in-frame clones only and misses some. The data show 95,000 to 150,000 clones, with 80% seen just once and approximately 16% held by the top ten. Sequenced sample: peripheral blood. These receptors all stem from a man in his 60s with active or convalescent COVID-19.

This CDR3 reads CASSFRQGASGELFF. The CDR3 DNA is TGCGCCAGCAGCTTCAGGCAGGGGGCCAGCGGGGAGCTGTTTTTT. V usage is TRBV5-1 and J usage is TRBJ2-2; 8 bases line up with TRBD1. CDR3 length equals 15 residues. V lost 2 bases to trimming and J lost 7 bases; unmatched junction nucleotides: 7. Germline V gene data show CDR1 as SGHRS and CDR2 as YFSETQ.

J is TRBJ2-7 and V is TRBV28; 7 bases line up with TRBD1. The CDR3 is made up of 14 amino acids. V trimming: 7 bases; J trimming: 6 bases; junction bases outside the gene matches: 12. The germline gives CDR1 MDHEN, CDR2 SYDVKM. The CDR3 is CASKSGTVVSEQYF. Here the CDR3 DNA reads TGTGCCAGCAAAAGTGGGACAGTCGTCTCCGAGCAGTACTTC.

The rearrangement joins TRBV18 to TRBJ2-5; the match to TRBD2 covers 7 bases. This CDR3 comprises 14 residues. The trim removed 0 bases at V and 6 bases at J, leaving 4 bases unmatched. From germline, CDR1 is KGHSH and CDR2 LQKENI. CDR3: CASSPPGGGQTQYF. The CDR3 nucleotides are TGTGCCAGCTCACCACCGGGCGGGGGACAGACCCAGTACTTC.

This clone is a singleton in its sample. The genes are TRBV28 and TRBJ1-5, with TRBD1 matching over 7 bases. With V trimmed by 3 bases and J by 4 bases, 9 bases remained unmatched. This CDR3 is 16 amino acids long. Germline lookup yields CDR1 MDHEN and CDR2 SYDVKM. The CDR3 bases are TGTGCCAGCAGTTTGATTCCGGGACAGACTAATCAGCCCCAGCATTTT. It encodes CASSLIPGQTNQPQHF.

This clone was detected only a few times. The chain couples TRBV5-6 to TRBJ1-5; TRBD1 aligns across 8 bases. Trimming took 5 bases from V and 6 from J; bases not matched to a gene: 19. The CDR3 has 18 amino acids. Looked up from germline, CDR1 is SGHDT and CDR2 is YYEEEE. The CDR3 DNA reads TGTGCCAGCAGTTCCACCCACCCCCCCGACAGGGGAACTCAGCCCCAGCATTTT. Residues: CASSSTHPPDRGTQPQHF.

The rearrangement joins TRBV15 to TRBJ1-3, with D possibly being TRBD1 (5 bases). The CDR3 has 15 residues. CDR1 and CDR2 (germline): LNHNV, YYDKDF (reference sequence). V was cut by 0 bases and J by 1 base, with 7 bases left in between. CDR3 DNA: TGTGCCACCAGCAGAGACGGGACTTCTGGAAACACCATATATTTT. Its translation is CATSRDGTSGNTIYF.

Worth noting for this clone: The junction differs from germline at one of its ends, possibly a read error. The CDR3 sequence is CASSFLLSF. The DNA of the CDR3 is TGTGCCAGCAGTTTCCTACTAAGCTTC. This chain joins TRBV28 and TRBJ2-7; unclear D gene. This CDR3 is 9 amino acids long. From germline, CDR1 is MDHEN and CDR2 SYDVKM.

The chain joins TRBV24-1 to TRBJ1-5, with D hard to call. V was shortened by 1 base and J by 0 bases, with 3 bases between the two germline ends. Germline V gives CDR1 KGHDR, CDR2 SFDVKD. The CDR3 runs to 14 residues. The CDR3 DNA reads as TGTGCCACCAGTGATTTCAGTAGCAATCAGCCCCAGCATTTT. Translation: CATSDFSSNQPQHF.

The rearrangement links TRBV5-1 to TRBJ2-1; 14 nucleotides agree with TRBD2. This CDR3 region has 17 residues. Germline trimming cut 3 bases from V and 7 bases from J; bases unmatched to any gene: 9. CDR1 is SGHRS and CDR2 is YFSETQ in the germline V gene. CDR3 amino acids: CASSWGRTSGRRNEQFF. The CDR3 region has the DNA TGCGCCAGCAGCTGGGGCCGGACTAGCGGGAGGAGGAATGAGCAGTTCTTC.

The J gene is TRBJ2-7, the V gene TRBV10-3; D not certain. Trimming took off 5 bases at V and 0 bases at J, with 5 bases between the two ends. The CDR3 consists of 12 residues. Per germline, CDR1 ENHRY and CDR2 SYGVKD. The CDR3 here is CAISTTSYEQYF. The CDR3 coding sequence is TGTGCCATCAGTACTACCTCCTACGAGCAGTACTTC.

The V and J genes are TRBV28 and TRBJ2-3; 8 nucleotides align to TRBD2. Germline V lookup: CDR1 MDHEN, CDR2 SYDVKM. Trimming at V came to 3 bases and at J to 1 base, leaving 9 bases not matched to a gene. This CDR3 comprises 17 residues. CDR3: CASSFRSPAGGTDTQYF. The CDR3 DNA reads as TGTGCCAGCAGTTTTAGGAGTCCAGCGGGGGGCACAGATACGCAGTATTTT.

This rearrangement joins TRBV5-4 to TRBJ1-1; D gene unclear. The V and J ends lost 4 bases and 2 bases respectively, with 9 bases between them. CDR1 SGHNT and CDR2 YYREEE come from the germline V gene (reference sequence). The CDR3 sequence is 13 residues long. In DNA form, the CDR3 reads TGTGCCAGCAGCCTCCCTCTTAACACTGAAGCTTTCTTT. As protein: CASSLPLNTEAFF.

J is TRBJ2-7 and V is TRBV2; D unresolved. In germline, CDR1 is SNHLY, CDR2 FYNNEI. The CDR3 is 14 amino acids. V lost 0 bases to trimming and J lost 3 bases, with 9 bases between them. DNA for the CDR3: TGTGCCAGCAGTGAAGCGCTTCGCGGCTACGAGCAGTACTTC. This sequence encodes CASSEALRGYEQYF.

The chain joins TRBV6-2 or TRBV6-3 to TRBJ2-7, with 12 bases that match TRBD2. The CDR3 totals 15 residues. V was pared by 4 bases and J by 2 bases, with 3 bases of the junction left unmatched. The germline V gene has CDR1 MNHEY and CDR2 SVGEGT. The CDR3 DNA reads as TGTGCCAGCAGTTCCTCTAGCGGGAGGGCCTACGAGCAGTACTTC. This encodes CASSSSSGRAYEQYF.

The chain is built from TRBV30 and TRBJ1-1, with D maybe TRBD1 (6 bases). V lost 0 bases, J lost 5 bases, and 13 bases lay in between. Germline V gives CDR1 GTSNPN, CDR2 SVGIG (reference sequence). The CDR3 is 14 residues long. The CDR3 DNA follows: TGTGCCTGGAGTGTCTCAGGCAGGGGTACTGAAGCTTTCTTT. It is translated as CAWSVSGRGTEAFF.

The chain employs TRBV5-4 and TRBJ2-7; possibly TRBD2 for D (6 bases). There are 14 residues in the CDR3. V gave up 0 bases and J gave up 5 bases, with 12 bases separating them. Germline-derived CDR1 and CDR2 are SGHNT and YYREEE (reference sequence). CDR3 sequence reads: CASSLAGEVHEQYF. DNA for the CDR3: TGTGCCAGCAGCTTGGCGGGAGAGGTCCACGAGCAGTACTTC.

This chain connects TRBV6-4 to TRBJ2-6; D remains unclear. CDR1 and CDR2 (germline): MRHNA, SNTAGT. This CDR3 spans 17 amino acids. Trimming pared 0 bases from V and 0 bases from J, leaving 9 bases between. For the CDR3, the DNA is TGTGCCAGCAGTGACTCCCCGGAGCACTCTGGGGCCAACGTCCTGACTTTC. Translation gives CASSDSPEHSGANVLTF.

The chain joins TRBV7-2 to TRBJ2-3, with 12 bases lining up with TRBD2. With V trimmed by 5 bases and J by 9 bases, 9 bases remained unmatched. The germline gives CDR1 SGHTA, CDR2 FQGNSA. The CDR3 consists of 15 residues. The DNA for the CDR3 is TGTGCCAGCAGCGTCCGGACTAGCGGGATTGGCACGCAGTATTTT. Encoded protein: CASSVRTSGIGTQYF.

V is TRBV5-1 and J is TRBJ1-5; D remains ambiguous. The germline gives CDR1 SGHRS, CDR2 YFSETQ. The length of the CDR3 is 15 residues. V was cut by 0 bases and J by 2 bases, with 9 bases left in between. In nucleotides, the CDR3 is TGCGCCAGCAGCTTGGGGTCGGTTGGCAATCAGCCCCAGCATTTT. The encoded protein is CASSLGSVGNQPQHF.

This clone was seen a few times. The chain carries TRBV27 and TRBJ2-5; 13 bases are a match to TRBD2. The CDR3 consists of 14 residues. Trimming cost V 6 bases and J 4 bases; bases outside gene matches: 2. Germline-derived CDR1 and CDR2 are MNHEY and SMNVEV (reference sequence). The CDR3 bases are TGTGCCAGCAGGACTAGCGGGAGGCGAGAGACCCAGTACTTC. Amino acid sequence: CASRTSGRRETQYF.

V usage is TRBV18 and J usage is TRBJ1-1; D gene unclear. Trimming left V 0 bases short and J 6 bases short, with 5 bases between. Germline V lookup: CDR1 KGHSH, CDR2 LQKENI. This CDR3 comprises 12 residues. The CDR3 nucleotides read TGTGCCAGCTCACCACCCGCAGCTGAAGCTTTCTTT. Translating it yields CASSPPAAEAFF.

This clone was recorded many times. This chain links TRBV5-4 with TRBJ2-2; perhaps TRBD1 as D (6 bases). The V gene's germline CDR1 is SGHNT and CDR2 YYREEE (reference sequence). The CDR3 extends over 15 amino acids. Trimming removed 7 bases at V and 2 bases at J, with 15 bases between. For the CDR3, the DNA is TGTGCCAGCGGCGACCAGGGGCGAAACACCGGGGAGCTGTTTTTT. Residues: CASGDQGRNTGELFF. The full variable domain, in which reference TRBV5-4 and TRBJ2-2 provide the parts outside the CDR3, is ETGVTQSPTHLIKTRGQQVTLRCSSQSGHNTVSWYQQALGQGPQFIFQYYREEENGRGNFPPRFSGLQFPNYSSELNVNALELDDSALYLCASGDQGRNTGELFFGEGSRLTVL.

This clone appeared once. This sequence joins TRBV5-1 and TRBJ2-1; D is unclear. V was trimmed by 3 bases and J by 10 bases, leaving 8 bases between them. The CDR3 sequence is 11 residues long. Germline CDR1 is SGHRS and CDR2 is YFSETQ. The CDR3 is CASSSATEQFF. The DNA for the CDR3 is TGCGCCAGCAGCTCCGCGACAGAGCAGTTCTTC.

Concerning this clone: This specimen includes other DNA sequences encoding the same CDR3. The chain recombines TRBV20-1 with TRBJ2-7; weak D call: TRBD2 (5 bases). In germline, CDR1 is DFQATT, CDR2 SNEGSKA (reference sequence). This CDR3 contains 10 residues. V was pared by 6 bases and J by 6 bases, with 9 bases between. The CDR3 protein is CSAGGVEQYF. DNA of the CDR3: TGCAGTGCCGGAGGAGTCGAGCAGTACTTC.

The gene calls are TRBV28 and TRBJ2-7; 7 bases map to TRBD2. Per the germline V gene, CDR1 is MDHEN and CDR2 is SYDVKM. The CDR3 length is 16 residues. Germline trimming cut 7 bases from V and 5 bases from J; bases unmatched to any gene: 17. CDR3 in DNA: TGTGCCAGCACCCCCGGGGGGTCAGGCGGCGAGGACGAGCAGTACTTC. It specifies CASTPGGSGGEDEQYF.

The chain carries TRBV19 and TRBJ1-1; weak D call: TRBD1 (5 bases). V was shortened by 1 base and J by 5 bases, with 17 bases between the two germline ends. CDR1 and CDR2 (germline): LNHDA, SQIVND (reference sequence). The CDR3 covers 16 residues. The CDR3 coding sequence is TGTGCCAGTAGTATAGTGCAGGGCCCCGGAATAACTGAAGCTTTCTTT. Amino acids: CASSIVQGPGITEAFF.

This chain links TRBV29-1 with TRBJ2-5; 7 nucleotides match TRBD1. After removal of 5 bases from V and 4 bases from J, the junction contained 4 bases not matched to a gene. This CDR3 comprises 12 residues. Germline V gene data show CDR1 as SQVTM and CDR2 as ANQGSEA. The CDR3 DNA reads as TGCAGCGTTCTTACAGGGGTAGAGACCCAGTACTTC. Its protein is CSVLTGVETQYF.